This T cell receptor beta chain was documented in a study of PD-1 blockade in classical Hodgkin lymphoma. Every patient relapsed after autologous stem cell transplantation, and brentuximab vedotin exposure varied. Germline V lookup: CDR1 MDHEN, CDR2 SYDVKM. The junction had 11 bases not matched to a gene; V was cut back by 6 bases and J by 3 bases. The CDR3 has 15 amino acids. The assay was immunoSEQ multiplex PCR, and TCRdb's table has in-frame clones only and misses some. The repertoire holds 25,000 to 40,000 clones, with 82% as singletons. The source of this sequence is a human donor with classical Hodgkin lymphoma. The specimen was peripheral blood mononuclear cells (PBMCs), collected at baseline. The rearrangement joins TRBV28 to TRBJ2-7; TRBD1 aligns across 7 bases. CDR3 protein: CASSDYRGKGYEQYF. The CDR3, as DNA: TGTGCCAGCAGCGATTACAGGGGAAAGGGCTACGAGCAGTACTTC. Drawing the rest from reference TRBV28 and TRBJ2-7, the complete variable domain is DVKVTQSSRYLVKRTGEKVFLECVQDMDHENMFWYRQDPGLGLRLIYFSYDVKMKEKGDIPEGYSVSREKKERFSLILESASTNQTSMYLCASSDYRGKGYEQYFGPGTRLTVT.